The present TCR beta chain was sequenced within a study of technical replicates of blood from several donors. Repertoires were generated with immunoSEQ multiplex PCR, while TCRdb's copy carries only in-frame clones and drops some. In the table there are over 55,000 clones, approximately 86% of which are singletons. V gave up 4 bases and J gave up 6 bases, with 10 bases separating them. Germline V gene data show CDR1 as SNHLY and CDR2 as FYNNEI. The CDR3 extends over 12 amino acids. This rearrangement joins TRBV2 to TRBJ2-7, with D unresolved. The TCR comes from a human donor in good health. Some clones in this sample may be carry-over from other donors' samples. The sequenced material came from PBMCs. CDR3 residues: CASSGARAEQYF. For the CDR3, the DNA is TGTGCCAGCAGTGGCGCGAGAGCCGAGCAGTACTTC.